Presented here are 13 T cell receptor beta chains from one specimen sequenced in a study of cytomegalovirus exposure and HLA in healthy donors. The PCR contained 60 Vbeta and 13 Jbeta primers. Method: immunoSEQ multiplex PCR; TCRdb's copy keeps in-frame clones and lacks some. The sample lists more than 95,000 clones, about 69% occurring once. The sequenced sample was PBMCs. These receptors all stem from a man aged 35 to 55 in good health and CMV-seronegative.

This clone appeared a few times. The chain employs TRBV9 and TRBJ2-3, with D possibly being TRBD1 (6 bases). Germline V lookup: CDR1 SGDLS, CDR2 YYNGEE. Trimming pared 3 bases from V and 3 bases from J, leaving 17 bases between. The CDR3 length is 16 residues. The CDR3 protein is CASSGGQNRETDTQYF. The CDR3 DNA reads TGTGCCAGCAGCGGGGGGCAGAACCGGGAAACAGATACGCAGTATTTT.

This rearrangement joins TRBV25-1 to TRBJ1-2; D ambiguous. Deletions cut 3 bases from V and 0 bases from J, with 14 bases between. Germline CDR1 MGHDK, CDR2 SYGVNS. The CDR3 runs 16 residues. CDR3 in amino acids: CASSDPIGSPNYGYTF. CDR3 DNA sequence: TGTGCCAGCAGTGACCCCATAGGGAGCCCTAACTATGGCTACACCTTC.

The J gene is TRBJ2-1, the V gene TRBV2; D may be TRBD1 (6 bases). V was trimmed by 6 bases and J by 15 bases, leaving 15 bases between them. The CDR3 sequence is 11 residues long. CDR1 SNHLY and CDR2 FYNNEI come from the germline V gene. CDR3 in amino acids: CASRDTGSPFF. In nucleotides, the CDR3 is TGTGCCAGCAGGGATACAGGGAGCCCGTTCTTC.

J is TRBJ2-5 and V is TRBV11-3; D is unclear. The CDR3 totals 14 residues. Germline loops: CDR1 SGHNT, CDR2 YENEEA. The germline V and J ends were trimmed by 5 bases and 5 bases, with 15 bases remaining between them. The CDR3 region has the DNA TGTGCCAGCAGCCCGCGGAGTGACGGGGAGACCCAGTACTTC. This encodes CASSPRSDGETQYF. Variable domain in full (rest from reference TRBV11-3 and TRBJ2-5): EAGVVQSPRYKIIEKKQPVAFWCNPISGHNTLYWYLQNLGQGPELLIRYENEEAVDDSQLPKDRFSAERLKGVDSTLKIQPAELGDSAVYLCASSPRSDGETQYFGPGTRLLVL.

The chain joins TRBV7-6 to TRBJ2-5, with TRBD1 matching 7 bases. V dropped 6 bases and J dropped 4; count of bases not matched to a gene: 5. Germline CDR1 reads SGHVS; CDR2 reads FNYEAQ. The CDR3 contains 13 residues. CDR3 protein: CASSPAGGETQYF. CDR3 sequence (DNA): TGTGCCAGCAGTCCTGCAGGGGGAGAGACCCAGTACTTC.

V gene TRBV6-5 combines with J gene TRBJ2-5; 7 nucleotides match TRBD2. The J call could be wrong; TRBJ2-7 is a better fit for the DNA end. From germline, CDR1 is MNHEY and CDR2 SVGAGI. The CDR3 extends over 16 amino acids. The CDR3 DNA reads TGTGCCAGCAGTTATTACCCAACTAGCGCAGCCTACGAGCAGTACTTC. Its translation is CASSYYPTSAAYEQYF.

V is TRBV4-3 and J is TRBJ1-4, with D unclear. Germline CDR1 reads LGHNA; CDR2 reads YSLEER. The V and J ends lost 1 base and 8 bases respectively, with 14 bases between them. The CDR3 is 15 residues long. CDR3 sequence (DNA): TGCGCCAGCAGCCAAGTTAGGGCCCGAGGGGAAAAACTGTTTTTT. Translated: CASSQVRARGEKLFF.

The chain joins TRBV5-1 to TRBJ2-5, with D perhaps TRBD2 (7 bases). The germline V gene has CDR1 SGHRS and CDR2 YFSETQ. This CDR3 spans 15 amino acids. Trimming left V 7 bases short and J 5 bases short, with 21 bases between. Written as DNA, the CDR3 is TGCGCCAGCTCCTCCGGGGGGCTAGGGGGGGAGACCCAGTACTTC. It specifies CASSSGGLGGETQYF.

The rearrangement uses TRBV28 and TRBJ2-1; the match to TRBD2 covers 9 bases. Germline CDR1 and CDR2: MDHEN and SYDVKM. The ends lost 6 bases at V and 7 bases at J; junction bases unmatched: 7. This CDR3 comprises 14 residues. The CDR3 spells CASSRLAVINEQFF. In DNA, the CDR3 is TGTGCCAGCAGCCGACTAGCGGTCATTAATGAGCAGTTCTTC.

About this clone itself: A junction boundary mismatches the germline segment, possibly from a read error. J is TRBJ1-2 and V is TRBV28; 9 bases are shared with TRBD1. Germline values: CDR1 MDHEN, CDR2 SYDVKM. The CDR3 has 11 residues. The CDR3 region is CASSSRTGESF. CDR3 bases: TGTGCCAGCAGTTCGAGGACAGGGGAATCCTTC.

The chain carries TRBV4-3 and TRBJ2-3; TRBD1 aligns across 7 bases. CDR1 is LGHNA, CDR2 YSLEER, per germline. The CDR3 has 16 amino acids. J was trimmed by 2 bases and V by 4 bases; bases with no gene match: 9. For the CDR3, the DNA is TGCGCCAGCAGCCCGGGACCGGGACAGATCACAGATACGCAGTATTTT. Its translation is CASSPGPGQITDTQYF.

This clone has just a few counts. Here the CDR3 DNA reads TGTGCCAGCCGGAGTCCAGTCGCGAACACCGGGGAGCTGTTTTTT. This codes for CASRSPVANTGELFF. The rearrangement uses TRBV7-6 and TRBJ2-2; D ambiguous. This CDR3 is 15 amino acids long. V was shortened by 8 bases and J by 0 bases, with 13 bases between the two germline ends. CDR1 and CDR2 (germline): SGHVS, FNYEAQ.

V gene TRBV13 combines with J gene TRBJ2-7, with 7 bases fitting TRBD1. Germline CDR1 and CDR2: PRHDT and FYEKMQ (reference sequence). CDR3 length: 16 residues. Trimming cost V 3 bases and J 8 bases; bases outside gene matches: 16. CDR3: CASSFFEDRDPTKQYF. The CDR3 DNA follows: TGTGCCAGCAGCTTTTTTGAAGACAGGGATCCTACGAAGCAGTACTTC. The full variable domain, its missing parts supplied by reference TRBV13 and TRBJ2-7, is AAGVIQSPRHLIKEKRETATLKCYPIPRHDTVYWYQQGPGQDPQFLISFYEKMQSDKGSIPDRFSAQQFSDYHSELNMSSLELGDSALYFCASSFFEDRDPTKQYFGPGTRLTVT.